This T cell receptor (beta chain) emerged from a study of blood T cells in healthy people across ages. As concerns this clonotype: Its antigen is unknown.

Study conclusions and caveats: Roughly linear age-related decline in beta diversity appeared, significant by age about 40.

Germline V gives CDR1 DFQATT, CDR2 SNEGSKA (reference sequence). The CDR3 runs to 13 residues. The V gene end was trimmed by 6 bases and the J gene end by 1 base; junction bases not matched to a gene: 4. Next came a second PCR, run for about 7 to 12 cycles, which used a sample-barcoded 5' primer along with a J-beta primer mix. MiXCR was run by TCRdb on the 5' RACE reads, yielding one entry per CDR3 protein. The sample includes about 630,000 distinct CDR3 sequences, 20% to 25% of them seen just once. The rearrangement joins TRBV20-1 to TRBJ2-7; 9 bases are shared with TRBD2. The receptor was derived from a man between 65 and 85 years old in good health. The specimen was blood. CDR3 loop: CSASAGGSYEQYF. Written as DNA, the CDR3 is TGCAGTGCCTCAGCGGGAGGTTCCTACGAGCAGTACTTC.